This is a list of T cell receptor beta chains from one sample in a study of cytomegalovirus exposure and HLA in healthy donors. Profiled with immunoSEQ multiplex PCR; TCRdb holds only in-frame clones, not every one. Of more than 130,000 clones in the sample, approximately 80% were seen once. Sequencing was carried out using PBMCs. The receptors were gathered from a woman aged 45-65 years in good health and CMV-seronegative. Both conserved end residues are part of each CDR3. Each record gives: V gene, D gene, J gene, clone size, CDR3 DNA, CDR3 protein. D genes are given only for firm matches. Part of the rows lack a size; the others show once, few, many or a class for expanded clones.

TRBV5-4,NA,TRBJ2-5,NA,TGTGCCAGCAGCTCGTACCAAGAGACCCAGTACTTC,CASSSYQETQYF
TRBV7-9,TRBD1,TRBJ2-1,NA,TGTGCCAGCAGCTTTCGGACAGGCCGATACAATGAGCAGTTCTTC,CASSFRTGRYNEQFF
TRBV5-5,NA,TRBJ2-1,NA,TGTGCCAGCAGCGGAGGGGGACAGAATGGCCATGAGCAGTTCTTC,CASSGGGQNGHEQFF
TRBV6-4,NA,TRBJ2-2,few,TGTGCCAGCAGTGACACGGACTTTACCGGGGAGCTGTTTTTT,CASSDTDFTGELFF
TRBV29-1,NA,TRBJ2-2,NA,TGCAGCGTTGTTGGGGGGAGCACCGGGGAGCTGTTTTTT,CSVVGGSTGELFF
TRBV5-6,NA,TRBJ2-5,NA,TGTGCCAGCAGACAGGGCCCTCAAGAGACCCAGTACTTC,CASRQGPQETQYF
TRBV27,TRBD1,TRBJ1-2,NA,TGTGCCAGCAGTCGGGACAGGGGGCGAGTCTACACCTTC,CASSRDRGRVYTF
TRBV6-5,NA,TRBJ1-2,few,TGTGCCAGCAGTTCCCCCGGGAACTATGGCTACACCTTC,CASSSPGNYGYTF
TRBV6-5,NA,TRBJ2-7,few,TGTGCCAGCCGTCCCGGGGGACCCCACTACGAGCAGTACTTC,CASRPGGPHYEQYF
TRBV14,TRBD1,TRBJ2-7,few,TGTGCCAGCAGCCAGGGACCAAGACAGGGGGAAACCTACGAGCAGTACTTC,CASSQGPRQGETYEQYF
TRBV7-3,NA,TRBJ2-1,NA,TGTGCCAGCAGCTTAACGGGGGGGCCGATTAGTGAGCAGTTCTTC,CASSLTGGPISEQFF
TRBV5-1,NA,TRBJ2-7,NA,TGCGCCAGCAGCTTGACAGGCTCCTACGAGCAGTACTTC,CASSLTGSYEQYF
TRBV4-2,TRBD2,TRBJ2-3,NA,TGTGCCAGCAGCCAAGATCCTTTGGGACTAGCGGGGAAACGGGATACGCAGTATTTT,CASSQDPLGLAGKRDTQYF
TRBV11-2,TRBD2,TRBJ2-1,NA,TGTGCCAGCAGCTTAGCGGGGGGGTACAATGAGCAGTTCTTC,CASSLAGGYNEQFF
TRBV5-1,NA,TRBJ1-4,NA,TGCGCCAGCAGCTTGGTACAGGGCGGTGAAAAACTGTTTTTT,CASSLVQGGEKLFF
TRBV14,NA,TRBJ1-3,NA,TGTGCCAGCAGCCAGCACGGACAGAGCTCTGGAAACACCATATATTTT,CASSQHGQSSGNTIYF
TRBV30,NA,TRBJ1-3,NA,TGTGCCTGGAGCCTCAGGGCTAACACCATATATTTT,CAWSLRANTIYF